This T cell receptor beta chain was retrieved from a study of CD8+CD57+ T cells in acquired aplastic anemia. The sequenced patients had an expansion of CD8+CD57+ cells seen by flow cytometry. This clonotype was counted a few times. Its antigen is currently unknown. The V and J ends lost 6 bases and 3 bases, in that order; junction bases with no gene match: 8. The CDR3 consists of 16 residues. The TCR beta profiling, which covered VDJ combination and CDR3 sequence, was carried out using genomic DNA as the template. TCRdb analysed the reads with MiXCR anew, one entry per CDR3 protein. The sample gives some 140,000 distinct CDR3 sequences, roughly 54% of which show up once; 10% to 15% is in the top ten. Notes on the study in general: There were roughly 28 CD8+ CDR3 sequences that occurred in both patients and controls.

V gene TRBV12-3 or TRBV12-4 combines with J gene TRBJ2-7, with 13 bases lining up with TRBD2. The sequenced material came from sorted CD4+, CD8+, or CD8+CD57+ T cells (not recorded which) from PBMCs. The TCR sequence derives from a human donor with aplastic anemia. The CDR3 DNA is TGTGCCAGCAGCCCGAATCGACTAGCGGGGGGCTACGAGCAGTACTTC. This sequence encodes CASSPNRLAGGYEQYF.